A single TCR beta chain is shown here with its context. The junction differs from germline at one of its ends, possibly a read error. The data are from a study of blood T cell repertoires in COVID-19. Whole-study context: COVID-19 samples, acute and convalescent, were from the United States, Italy and Spain.

Measured with immunoSEQ multiplex PCR; TCRdb has only the in-frame clones, and not every one. The sample consists of 110,000 or so clones, 75% to 90% of them appearing once. The clonotype was recovered from a human donor in a cohort sampled during active COVID-19. Sequenced material: peripheral blood.

The CDR3 DNA follows: TGTGCCAGTCGGCAACCTAGCACAGATACGCAATATTTT. It yields the protein CASRQPSTDTQYF. The chain carries TRBV19 and TRBJ2-3, with a tentative D call TRBD2 (5 bases). The CDR3 is 13 amino acids. Germline values: CDR1 LNHDA, CDR2 SQIVND (reference sequence).